This passage covers 9 T cell receptor beta chains from one sample sequenced in a study of blood T cell repertoires in COVID-19. Clones were read by immunoSEQ multiplex PCR, and TCRdb kept only the in-frame ones, dropping some. The sample lists 69,000 or so clones, 80% to 90% occurring once. The sequenced material came from peripheral blood. The receptors derive from a woman over 75 with active or convalescent COVID-19.

The V and J genes are TRBV5-1 and TRBJ1-1, with 9 bases matching TRBD1. After removal of 3 bases from V and 5 bases from J, the junction contained 2 bases not matched to a gene. This CDR3 contains 13 residues. Germline-derived CDR1 and CDR2 are SGHRS and YFSETQ. The CDR3 sequence: CASSWGQGTEAFF. CDR3 DNA: TGCGCCAGCAGCTGGGGACAGGGAACTGAAGCTTTCTTT.

The rearrangement links TRBV5-1 to TRBJ1-1; 9 bases map to TRBD1. V was clipped by 5 bases and J by 5 bases; unmatched bases: 13. The CDR3 extends over 16 amino acids. The germline V gene encodes CDR1 SGHRS and CDR2 YFSETQ. The CDR3 DNA reads TGCGCCAGCAGTCGAGACCCCGGGACAGGGTGGACTGAAGCTTTCTTT. Its translation: CASSRDPGTGWTEAFF.

The V call is TRBV7-3, the J call TRBJ2-2; 7 nucleotides agree with TRBD2. This CDR3 region has 15 residues. The V gene's germline CDR1 is SGHTA and CDR2 FQGTGA. J gave up 4 bases and V 5 bases, and 7 bases lay outside the gene matches. Here the CDR3 reads CASSPTSIGTGELFF. The CDR3 coding sequence is TGTGCCAGCAGCCCGACTAGCATCGGCACCGGGGAGCTGTTTTTT.

This clone appeared a few times. The chain employs TRBV28 and TRBJ2-7; TRBD1 aligns across 7 bases. With 6 bases clipped from V and 6 bases from J, the junction kept 8 bases outside the gene matches. Germline loops: CDR1 MDHEN, CDR2 SYDVKM. The CDR3 is 13 residues long. The CDR3 nucleotides are TGTGCCAGCAGCCCCCGGGACAGCCGCGAGCAGTACTTC. It is translated as CASSPRDSREQYF.

This clone turned up a few times. V and J are TRBV5-1 and TRBJ2-7, with 7 bases lining up with TRBD1. The V gene end was trimmed by 0 bases and the J gene end by 2 bases; junction bases not matched to a gene: 8. The CDR3 extends over 16 amino acids. From germline, CDR1 is SGHRS and CDR2 YFSETQ. CDR3 DNA: TGCGCCAGCAGCTTGGGAGGGGACAGTGGGACCTACGAGCAGTACTTC. Its protein product is CASSLGGDSGTYEQYF.

The chain employs TRBV7-2 and TRBJ1-2, with D possibly being TRBD1 (6 bases). The V and J ends lost 3 bases and 6 bases respectively, with 11 bases between them. Germline V gene lookup returns CDR1 SGHTA and CDR2 FQGNSA. This CDR3 is 13 amino acids long. This CDR3 reads CASSLRQENGYTF. DNA for the CDR3: TGTGCCAGCAGCTTGAGACAGGAAAATGGCTACACCTTC.

V and J are TRBV28 and TRBJ1-5; D gene uncertain. The V end lost 6 bases, the J end lost 4 bases, and 10 bases lay between the germline ends. Germline V gives CDR1 MDHEN, CDR2 SYDVKM. The CDR3 totals 13 residues. The CDR3: CASRSDINQPQHF. The CDR3 bases are TGTGCCAGCAGATCCGACATAAATCAGCCCCAGCATTTT.

This sequence joins TRBV3-1 (or the pseudogene TRBV3-2) and TRBJ2-7; the D gene is possibly TRBD1 (5 bases). Per the germline V gene, CDR1 is LGHDT and CDR2 is YNNKEL (reference sequence). V was trimmed by 1 base and J by 6 bases, leaving 19 bases between them. This CDR3 contains 16 residues. CDR3 nucleotides: TGTGCCAGCAGCCAAGGCTCAGGGCCCCTTTTGTCCGAGCAGTACTTC. Its translation is CASSQGSGPLLSEQYF.

CDR3 region: CASSQAGGETQYF. The CDR3 nucleotides are TGCGCCAGCAGCCAAGCTGGGGGGGAGACCCAGTACTTC. This chain connects TRBV4-3 to TRBJ2-5, with TRBD2 as a possible D gene (6 bases). With 1 base removed from V and 5 bases from J, the gap between germline ends came to 8 bases. CDR1 and CDR2 from the germline V gene are LGHNA and YSLEER. CDR3 size: 13 residues.